The next 17 T cell receptor beta chains were all read from a single sample in a study of immune cell composition in non-small cell lung cancer. Sequenced by immunoSEQ multiplex PCR; TCRdb stores in-frame clones only, minus some. The top ten clones hold roughly 7% of a sample with around 2,400 clones, around 84% of them seen once. The sample taken for sequencing was lung tumor tissue. The receptors shown here come from a human donor with non-small cell lung cancer.

This sequence joins TRBV19 and TRBJ1-2, with TRBD1 identical over 8 bases. Germline values: CDR1 LNHDA, CDR2 SQIVND (reference sequence). This CDR3 is 13 amino acids long. With V trimmed by 7 bases and J by 6 bases, 7 bases remained unmatched. The CDR3 coding sequence is TGTGCCAGTATCGAGGACAGGGCCAATGGCTACACCTTC. Translation: CASIEDRANGYTF.

This chain's CDR3 is CASSLHGGSYEQYF. The CDR3 coding sequence is TGTGCCAGCAGCTTGCACGGGGGGTCCTACGAGCAGTACTTC. The gene calls are TRBV11-2 and TRBJ2-7; 7 bases align to TRBD2. The CDR3 has 14 amino acids. Germline CDR1 reads SGHAT; CDR2 reads FQNNGV. With V trimmed by 3 bases and J by 1 base, 3 bases remained unmatched.

The chain is built from TRBV19 and TRBJ2-3, with D perhaps TRBD2 (6 bases). In germline, CDR1 is LNHDA, CDR2 SQIVND (reference sequence). V shed 9 bases and J shed 2 bases, with 9 bases lying between them. The CDR3 spans 12 residues. The CDR3 DNA reads as TGTGCCAGCCCGGGACTCACAGATACGCAGTATTTT. This gives the protein CASPGLTDTQYF.

CDR3 DNA sequence: TGTGCCAGGGGGGGGACGAAGTCCTACGAGCAGTACTTC. It specifies CARGGTKSYEQYF. This chain uses TRBV19 with TRBJ2-7, with 7 bases that match TRBD2. The junction had 6 bases not matched to a gene; V was cut back by 9 bases and J by 1 base. The germline V gene encodes CDR1 LNHDA and CDR2 SQIVND (reference sequence). This CDR3 has 13 residues.

The table lists this clone with a few counts. V is TRBV19 and J is TRBJ2-6; 8 nucleotides line up with TRBD2. The CDR3 contains 14 residues. Germline CDR1 reads LNHDA; CDR2 reads SQIVND (reference sequence). With V trimmed by 6 bases and J by 8 bases, 6 bases remained unmatched. The CDR3 DNA reads as TGTGCCAGTAGCCGGGGGGGAGGGACCAACGTCCTGACTTTC. This codes for CASSRGGGTNVLTF.

The V call is TRBV28, the J call TRBJ1-4; 7 bases map to TRBD1. Trimming took 8 bases from V and 5 from J; bases not matched to a gene: 11. In germline, CDR1 is MDHEN, CDR2 SYDVKM. The CDR3 has 15 amino acids. Here the CDR3 reads CASEGGTVLNEKLFF. The CDR3 DNA follows: TGTGCCAGCGAAGGGGGGACAGTTCTCAATGAAAAACTGTTTTTT. Full variable domain (rest looked up from reference TRBV28 and TRBJ1-4): DVKVTQSSRYLVKRTGEKVFLECVQDMDHENMFWYRQDPGLGLRLIYFSYDVKMKEKGDIPEGYSVSREKKERFSLILESASTNQTSMYLCASEGGTVLNEKLFFGSGTQLSVL.

The chain links TRBV7-2 to TRBJ2-7; TRBD2 is a possible D gene (5 bases). The CDR3 has 18 residues. Germline values: CDR1 SGHTA, CDR2 FQGNSA. With 5 bases removed from V and 0 bases from J, the gap between germline ends came to 23 bases. CDR3 protein: CASSRSGGWLADSYEQYF. CDR3 sequence (DNA): TGTGCCAGCAGCCGAAGTGGTGGATGGCTAGCTGACTCCTACGAGCAGTACTTC.

J is TRBJ2-5 and V is TRBV15, with a tentative D call TRBD1 (5 bases). V shed 6 bases and J shed 2 bases, with 10 bases lying between them. Germline V lookup: CDR1 LNHNV, CDR2 YYDKDF (reference sequence). The CDR3 length is 13 residues. The chain's CDR3 is CATSKGLQETQYF. The DNA of the CDR3 is TGTGCCACCAGTAAGGGGTTACAAGAGACCCAGTACTTC.

The CDR3 is CASSPSGEAGPQHF. The CDR3 nucleotides are TGTGCCAGCAGCCCAAGTGGGGAAGCGGGCCCCCAGCATTTT. This chain joins TRBV7-2 and TRBJ1-5; D not resolved. Trimming removed 5 bases from V and 10 bases from J, with 18 bases in between. The CDR3 runs 14 residues. Germline V gene lookup returns CDR1 SGHTA and CDR2 FQGNSA.

CDR3 sequence: CASSLVRGQGTGEAFF. CDR3 nucleotide sequence: TGTGCCAGCAGCTTAGTCCGCGGTCAGGGGACGGGGGAAGCTTTCTTT. V usage is TRBV7-8 and J usage is TRBJ1-1; possibly TRBD1 for D (6 bases). Trimming shortened V by 1 base and J by 8 bases, and 20 bases separated the two germline ends. This CDR3 region has 16 residues. The germline V gene has CDR1 SGHVS and CDR2 FQNEAQ.

The V call is TRBV28, the J call TRBJ2-3; tentative D call: TRBD2 (6 bases). CDR3 length: 15 amino acids. Trimming took off 3 bases at V and 1 base at J, with 11 bases between the two ends. Germline assignment: CDR1 MDHEN and CDR2 SYDVKM. The CDR3 DNA sequence: TGTGCCAGCAGTTTTGGCAGCGGGCGCACAGATACGCAGTATTTT. This codes for CASSFGSGRTDTQYF.

The rearrangement uses TRBV6-5 and TRBJ1-5; D is uncertain. Trimming shortened V by 1 base and J by 5 bases, and 9 bases separated the two germline ends. Germline CDR1 MNHEY, CDR2 SVGAGI. The CDR3 is 14 residues long. The CDR3 region is CASSYWGVDQPQHF. As DNA, the CDR3 is TGTGCCAGCAGTTACTGGGGAGTGGATCAGCCCCAGCATTTT.

This clone was seen a single time. V and J are TRBV9 and TRBJ2-1; a weak D match, TRBD1 (6 bases). CDR3 length: 16 residues. V lost 5 bases, J lost 3 bases, and 18 bases lay in between. Germline V lookup: CDR1 SGDLS, CDR2 YYNGEE. DNA for the CDR3: TGTGCCAGCAGTGACTCGACAGGTTGGGACTACAATGAGCAGTTCTTC. Protein product: CASSDSTGWDYNEQFF.

The chain couples TRBV20-1 to TRBJ2-3; weak D call: TRBD1 (6 bases). Per germline, CDR1 DFQATT and CDR2 SNEGSKA (reference sequence). V was trimmed by 8 bases and J by 7 bases, leaving 13 bases between them. The CDR3 spans 11 residues. CDR3 sequence (DNA): TGCAGTATCCCAGGGGCAAATACGCAGTATTTT. This translates into CSIPGANTQYF.

This sequence joins TRBV27 and TRBJ2-1, with a tentative D call TRBD2 (5 bases). Trimming removed 5 bases at V and 0 bases at J, with 11 bases between. The germline gives CDR1 MNHEY, CDR2 SMNVEV (reference sequence). This CDR3 is built from 15 residues. CDR3 protein: CASSPLAGSYNEQFF. The CDR3 region has the DNA TGTGCCAGCAGTCCCCTAGCAGGCTCCTACAATGAGCAGTTCTTC.

The V gene is TRBV4-3, the J gene TRBJ1-1; no firm D call. V lost 0 bases and J 6 bases, leaving 14 bases between the germline ends. CDR1 is LGHNA, CDR2 YSLEER, per germline. The length of the CDR3 is 15 residues. The DNA for the CDR3 is TGCGCCAGCAGCCAAGATCTAGAAAACCGGGCTGAAGCTTTCTTT. Amino acids: CASSQDLENRAEAFF.

This chain connects TRBV7-2 to TRBJ2-3; no definite D call. From germline, CDR1 is SGHTA and CDR2 FQGNSA. V gave up 3 bases and J gave up 1 base, with 11 bases separating them. The CDR3 runs 15 residues. The DNA for the CDR3 is TGTGCCAGCAGCTTTGCGGAGCTGGGCACAGATACGCAGTATTTT. It encodes CASSFAELGTDTQYF.